The sequence of this T cell receptor beta chain was determined in a study of T-cell memory formation after mild COVID-19. Study summary: In these data, TCR clusters were largely donor specific. Overall study results and limits: Cross-reactive memory appears to have joined, as suggested by some responding clones showing up in pre-infection memory. The CD4+ clones that contracted clustered mainly within CM and EM, and the CD8+ clones concentrated in EMRA.

Germline-derived CDR1 and CDR2 are SNHLY and FYNNEI. CDR3 size: 11 residues. V gave up 7 bases and J gave up 3 bases, with 6 bases separating them. The sample holds a few counts of this clonotype. The antigen is not known. TCRdb reprocessed the 5' RACE reads via MiXCR and lists one record per CDR3 protein. The data hold hundreds of thousands of distinct CDR3 sequences, with 20% to 25% observed a single time. The chain combines TRBV2 with TRBJ2-5; no clear D. Sequences were obtained from PBMCs or a T cell subset sorted from them (not recorded which). The clonotype was recovered from an adult woman who had mild COVID-19 (a few samples of this study predate the infection). Cell type and time point are not known. The CDR3: CASMSEETQYF. The CDR3 coding sequence is TGTGCCAGCATGTCAGAAGAGACCCAGTACTTC. The entire variable domain, with the rest obtained from reference TRBV2 and TRBJ2-5, is as follows: EPEVTQTPSHQVTQMGQEVILRCVPISNHLYFYWYRQILGQKVEFLVSFYNNEISEKSEIFDDQFSVERPDGSNFTLKIRSTKLEDSAMYFCASMSEETQYFGPGTRLLVL.